Following are 28 T cell receptor beta chains from one sample sequenced in a study of T cell changes during pregnancy in multiple sclerosis. Sequencing used immunoSEQ multiplex PCR; TCRdb keeps in-frame clones, though not all of them. Here the sample spans about 48,000 clones, 94% being singletons. The sample consisted of CD4+ T cells from peripheral blood mononuclear cells, taken in the first trimester of pregnancy. These receptors were obtained from a female donor with multiple sclerosis, enrolled in a pregnancy study.

The gene calls are TRBV18 and TRBJ1-2, with a weak D call TRBD1 (5 bases). This CDR3 spans 13 amino acids. Germline V gene data show CDR1 as KGHSH and CDR2 as LQKENI. The germline V and J ends were trimmed by 4 bases and 6 bases, with 12 bases remaining between them. As DNA, the CDR3 is TGTGCCAGCTCACTCGGACAAGTAGATGGCTACACCTTC. The encoded protein is CASSLGQVDGYTF.

The rearrangement uses TRBV27 and TRBJ2-2; 8 bases map to TRBD1. V dropped 6 bases and J dropped 4; count of bases not matched to a gene: 7. The CDR3 contains 15 residues. CDR1 is MNHEY, CDR2 SMNVEV, per germline (reference sequence). CDR3 amino acids: CASRDGQGPTGELFF. The CDR3 nucleotides are TGTGCCAGCAGGGACGGACAGGGCCCCACCGGGGAGCTGTTTTTT.

The V and J genes are TRBV5-1 and TRBJ1-1; TRBD1 is a possible D gene (6 bases). V was shortened by 0 bases and J by 12 bases, with 15 bases between the two germline ends. Looked up from germline, CDR1 is SGHRS and CDR2 is YFSETQ. CDR3 size: 13 residues. This CDR3 is CASSLDRAVVTFF. CDR3 DNA: TGCGCCAGCAGCTTGGACAGGGCGGTCGTTACTTTCTTT.

The J gene is TRBJ2-1, the V gene TRBV20-1, with D uncertain. Germline V gene data show CDR1 as DFQATT and CDR2 as SNEGSKA (reference sequence). CDR3 size: 10 residues. Deletions cut 1 base from V and 12 bases from J, with 7 bases between. The CDR3 nucleotides read TGCAGTGCTAGAGCTATACCGCAGTTCTTC. It is translated as CSARAIPQFF.

The genes are TRBV11-1 and TRBJ1-1, with D perhaps matching TRBD1 (5 bases). V was pared by 3 bases and J by 2 bases, with 13 bases between. This CDR3 is 15 amino acids long. Germline V gene lookup returns CDR1 SGHAT and CDR2 FQDESV (reference sequence). The CDR3: CASSFAFGTNTEAFF. The CDR3 region has the DNA TGTGCCAGCAGCTTCGCCTTTGGGACTAACACTGAAGCTTTCTTT.

The V and J genes are TRBV6-5 and TRBJ1-2; 7 bases agree with TRBD1. This CDR3 has 15 amino acids. Germline CDR1 and CDR2: MNHEY and SVGAGI. Trimming cost V 5 bases and J 7 bases; bases outside gene matches: 13. The CDR3 here is CASSRQGRRSSGYTF. In nucleotides, the CDR3 is TGTGCCAGCAGTCGACAGGGTAGAAGGTCGAGTGGCTACACCTTC.

The rearrangement links TRBV19 to TRBJ1-5; weak D call: TRBD1 (6 bases). V lost 4 bases and J lost 7, with 11 bases in between. Germline CDR1 is LNHDA and CDR2 is SQIVND (reference sequence). The CDR3 has 13 amino acids. The CDR3 protein is CASSTRQAQPQHF. The CDR3 bases are TGTGCCAGTAGTACCCGACAGGCCCAGCCCCAGCATTTT.

This chain joins TRBV2 and TRBJ2-3, with 8 bases identical to TRBD1. In germline, CDR1 is SNHLY, CDR2 FYNNEI. Trimming cost V 3 bases and J 4 bases; bases outside gene matches: 15. The CDR3 sequence is 18 residues long. DNA of the CDR3: TGTGCCAGCAGTGAGGCAATTCCGGGACAGGTTCAACCAGATACGCAGTATTTT. It specifies CASSEAIPGQVQPDTQYF.

This clone was counted a single time. CDR3 coding DNA: TGTGCCAGCAGCTTAGTAGCGGCGAGCTCCTACAATGAGCAGTTCTTC. It translates to CASSLVAASSYNEQFF. The gene calls are TRBV7-2 and TRBJ2-1; D possibly corresponds to TRBD2 (6 bases). Trimming removed 1 base at V and 0 bases at J, with 10 bases between. Germline assignment: CDR1 SGHTA and CDR2 FQGNSA. This CDR3 is 16 amino acids long.

The rearrangement uses TRBV6-5 and TRBJ2-1; D may be TRBD2 (5 bases). Trimming took off 6 bases at V and 12 bases at J, with 15 bases between the two ends. Looked up from germline, CDR1 is MNHEY and CDR2 is SVGAGI. The CDR3 spans 12 residues. The CDR3 protein is CASSPGERGQFF. DNA of the CDR3: TGTGCCAGCAGCCCCGGGGAACGAGGGCAGTTCTTC.

The chain is built from TRBV19 and TRBJ2-1, with D unclear. Trimming removed 3 bases from V and 10 bases from J, with 10 bases in between. The CDR3 consists of 12 residues. The germline V gene has CDR1 LNHDA and CDR2 SQIVND (reference sequence). In nucleotides, the CDR3 is TGTGCCAGTAGTATTCTAGTTGGCGAGCAGTTCTTC. Residues: CASSILVGEQFF.

The chain is built from TRBV7-2 and TRBJ2-2; D remains ambiguous. Germline V gene sequence: CDR1 SGHTA, CDR2 FQGNSA. The CDR3 totals 13 residues. Deletions cut 6 bases from V and 1 base from J, with 6 bases between. The CDR3 reads CASSFLNTGELFF. CDR3 sequence (DNA): TGTGCCAGCAGTTTCCTGAACACCGGGGAGCTGTTTTTT.

The chain has TRBV4-2 and TRBJ1-5; the D gene is possibly TRBD1 (5 bases). Trimming left V 4 bases short and J 1 base short, with 14 bases between. Germline-derived CDR1 and CDR2 are LGHNA and YNFKEQ. This CDR3 is 16 amino acids long. The CDR3 DNA reads as TGTGCCAGCAGCCCTCATGGTGGGGGGAGCAATCAGCCCCAGCATTTT. Residues: CASSPHGGGSNQPQHF.

The CDR3 DNA sequence: TGTGCCAGCAGCGCAGATCAGGGGGCCTATGGCTACACCTTC. Protein product: CASSADQGAYGYTF. The chain is built from TRBV9 and TRBJ1-2, with TRBD1 matching over 8 bases. The germline CDR1 and CDR2 sequences are SGDLS and YYNGEE. CDR3 size: 14 residues. Trimming took 3 bases from V and 4 from J; bases not matched to a gene: 5.

Written as DNA, the CDR3 is TGTGCCAGCAGCTTTACTAGCGGGGGGCCAGATACGCAGTATTTT. It encodes CASSFTSGGPDTQYF. The rearrangement links TRBV5-6 to TRBJ2-3; 12 bases match TRBD2. The germline V gene has CDR1 SGHDT and CDR2 YYEEEE. This CDR3 is 15 amino acids long. V lost 2 bases, J lost 4 bases, and 2 bases stayed unmatched.

This clone was seen just once. This chain joins TRBV2 and TRBJ2-5, with TRBD2 matching over 12 bases. With V trimmed by 6 bases and J by 0 bases, 5 bases remained unmatched. Germline CDR1 and CDR2: SNHLY and FYNNEI. This CDR3 has 16 residues. CDR3 coding DNA: TGTGCCAGCAGCGAGACTAGCGGGGGCGACCAAGAGACCCAGTACTTC. This sequence encodes CASSETSGGDQETQYF.

The chain uses TRBV5-8 and TRBJ2-2; no definite D call. Germline V gives CDR1 SGHTS, CDR2 YDEGEE. V dropped 6 bases and J dropped 0 bases, with 6 bases sitting between them. The CDR3 length is 13 residues. The CDR3 DNA reads TGTGCCAGCATCCGTCCGAACACCGGGGAGCTGTTTTTT. Amino acid sequence: CASIRPNTGELFF.

This rearrangement joins TRBV18 to TRBJ2-1; weak D call: TRBD2 (5 bases). With 2 bases removed from V and 7 bases from J, the gap between germline ends came to 6 bases. CDR1 is KGHSH, CDR2 LQKENI, per germline. The CDR3 contains 12 residues. DNA of the CDR3: TGTGCCAGCTCACCAGGACTTAATGAGCAGTTCTTC. It translates to CASSPGLNEQFF. The complete variable domain, with remaining parts taken from reference TRBV18 and TRBJ2-1, reads NAGVMQNPRHLVRRRGQEARLRCSPMKGHSHVYWYRQLPEEGLKFMVYLQKENIIDESGMPKERFSAEFPKEGPSILRIQQVVRGDSAAYFCASSPGLNEQFFGPGTRLTVL.

The V call is TRBV2, the J call TRBJ2-1, with 8 nucleotides matching TRBD2. The CDR3 has 15 residues. With 2 bases clipped from V and 10 bases from J, the junction kept 10 bases outside the gene matches. Per germline, CDR1 SNHLY and CDR2 FYNNEI. The CDR3 bases are TGTGCCAGCAGTGAACGGGGGGGCTATCGTCGCGAGCAGTTCTTC. It specifies CASSERGGYRREQFF.

V usage is TRBV19 and J usage is TRBJ1-2, with D possibly matching TRBD1 (5 bases). Germline CDR1 is LNHDA and CDR2 is SQIVND (reference sequence). Trimming removed 5 bases from V and 4 bases from J, with 20 bases in between. The CDR3 is 16 amino acids. The CDR3 DNA is TGTGCCAGTAGTCCCCGGAGGGGAGTTAACCTCTATGGCTACACCTTC. This sequence encodes CASSPRRGVNLYGYTF.

This clone was seen once. The chain couples TRBV19 to TRBJ2-7; D is perhaps TRBD2 (5 bases). Between the trimmed V and J ends, which lost 3 bases and 0 bases, there was a span of 12 bases. CDR3 size: 15 residues. CDR1 and CDR2 (germline): LNHDA, SQIVND (reference sequence). The chain's CDR3 is CASSMIRGPSYEQYF. The DNA for the CDR3 is TGTGCCAGTAGTATGATTCGGGGTCCCTCCTACGAGCAGTACTTC.

The chain recombines TRBV7-6 with TRBJ2-5, with 9 bases lining up with TRBD2. V lost 2 bases and J lost 5; bases outside the gene matches: 6. There are 15 residues in the CDR3. CDR1 and CDR2 from the germline V gene are SGHVS and FNYEAQ. In DNA, the CDR3 is TGTGCCAGCAGCTTAATGGCGGGGGGGTCGGAGACCCAGTACTTC. It is translated as CASSLMAGGSETQYF.

The chain combines TRBV11-2 with TRBJ2-5; tentative D call: TRBD2 (7 bases). The V and J ends lost 1 base and 4 bases respectively, with 13 bases between them. The CDR3 is 15 residues long. Germline-derived CDR1 and CDR2 are SGHAT and FQNNGV. DNA of the CDR3: TGTGCCAGCAGCTTAGGTGGGGGGGGCAGAGAGACCCAGTACTTC. It codes for CASSLGGGGRETQYF.

This clone has only one observation. The CDR3 nucleotides read TGTGCCAGCAACCGGGGAGGAAGTGAAGCTTTCTTT. Protein: CASNRGGSEAFF. The genes are TRBV6-5 and TRBJ1-1; D not resolved. CDR1 is MNHEY and CDR2 is SVGAGI in the germline V gene. The CDR3 spans 12 residues. Trimming left V 7 bases short and J 7 bases short, with 13 bases between.

The chain joins TRBV19 to TRBJ1-4; D is perhaps TRBD1 (5 bases). The V end lost 5 bases, the J end lost 0 bases, and 13 bases lay between the germline ends. The CDR3 has 16 residues. CDR1 is LNHDA and CDR2 is SQIVND in the germline V gene (reference sequence). As DNA, the CDR3 is TGTGCCAGTAGTTCCCCGGGGGGAGCAACTAATGAAAAACTGTTTTTT. Translation: CASSSPGGATNEKLFF.

V usage is TRBV5-8 and J usage is TRBJ2-3; tentative D call: TRBD1 (6 bases). V lost 6 bases, J lost 0 bases, and 14 bases lay in between. Per germline, CDR1 SGHTS and CDR2 YDEGEE. The CDR3 is 15 residues long. The CDR3 DNA sequence: TGTGCCAGCACCACTGGGACATCTAGCACAGATACGCAGTATTTT. This sequence encodes CASTTGTSSTDTQYF.

V usage is TRBV30 and J usage is TRBJ2-5, with 8 bases that match TRBD2. The J segment lost 2 bases and the V segment lost 7 bases, leaving 6 bases of the junction unmatched. The V gene's germline CDR1 is GTSNPN and CDR2 SVGIG (reference sequence). The CDR3 has 13 amino acids. The CDR3 loop is CALVGGVQETQYF. Here the CDR3 DNA reads TGTGCCTTGGTCGGGGGGGTTCAAGAGACCCAGTACTTC. The full variable domain, rest sourced from reference TRBV30 and TRBJ2-5, is SQTIHQWPATLVQPVGSPLSLECTVEGTSNPNLYWYRQAAGRGLQLLFYSVGIGQISSEVPQNLSASRPQDRQFILSSKKLLLSDSGFYLCALVGGVQETQYFGPGTRLLVL.

This chain links TRBV18 with TRBJ2-2, with D unresolved. The CDR3 runs to 12 residues. V gave up 6 bases and J gave up 5 bases, with 7 bases separating them. Per the germline V gene, CDR1 is KGHSH and CDR2 is LQKENI. CDR3: CASSSFTGELFF. Here the CDR3 DNA reads TGTGCCAGCTCTTCCTTTACCGGGGAGCTGTTTTTT.